These 25 T cell receptor beta chains were sequenced from one sample in a study of blood T cells in healthy people across ages. Alongside a J-beta primer mix, a sample-barcoded 5' primer served in a second PCR lasting roughly 7 to 12 cycles. TCRdb re-called the 5' RACE reads with MiXCR, one entry per CDR3 protein. The profile shows more than 750,000 distinct CDR3 sequences, 25% to 35% of them singletons. These data were also filed under a second study, of T cells of mothers and their children.

The sequenced sample was blood. All receptors derive from a woman between 35 and 50 years old in good health.

This clonotype was seen only a few times. This chain uses TRBV24-1 with TRBJ1-5, with D possibly being TRBD1 (5 bases). The CDR3 extends over 13 amino acids. CDR1 is KGHDR, CDR2 SFDVKD, per germline. V was trimmed by 5 bases and J by 7 bases, leaving 11 bases between them. In DNA, the CDR3 is TGTGCCACCAGTGGGGAGGGACGGCAGCCCCAGCATTTT. Translated, it gives CATSGEGRQPQHF.

Comments on this clonotype: A much bigger clone sits one base away, suggesting this may be a read error. This chain links TRBV14 with TRBJ1-2, with TRBD1 matching over 9 bases. V lost 4 bases, J lost 3 bases, and 6 bases stayed unmatched. The CDR3 has 15 residues. Germline V CDR1 and CDR2: SGHDN, FVKESK. CDR3 DNA: TGTGCCAGCAGCCCCCTGGACAGGGGCGACTATGGCTACACCTTC. Translation: CASSPLDRGDYGYTF.

This clonotype was counted between two and nine times. This sequence joins TRBV5-1 and TRBJ2-3; D gene unclear. Germline lookup yields CDR1 SGHRS and CDR2 YFSETQ. The CDR3 has 13 amino acids. V gave up 4 bases and J gave up 2 bases, with 8 bases separating them. The CDR3 is CASSPEITDTQYF. The CDR3 DNA reads as TGCGCCAGCAGCCCAGAGATCACAGATACGCAGTATTTT.

This clonotype was detected many times. This chain joins TRBV6-1 and TRBJ2-7, with TRBD2 matching 7 bases. The germline V gene encodes CDR1 MNHNS and CDR2 SASEGT. The J segment lost 0 bases and the V segment lost 4 bases, leaving 6 bases of the junction unmatched. CDR3 length equals 15 residues. CDR3 sequence: CASSVSGSSSYEQYF. DNA of the CDR3: TGTGCCAGCAGTGTTAGCGGGTCTAGCTCCTACGAGCAGTACTTC.

This clonotype was recorded a few times. The V call is TRBV7-9, the J call TRBJ2-5; perhaps TRBD1 as D (6 bases). Per germline, CDR1 SEHNR and CDR2 FQNEAQ (reference sequence). Trimming shortened V by 2 bases and J by 1 base, and 20 bases separated the two germline ends. This CDR3 is built from 18 residues. CDR3 in amino acids: CASSLKAKPGALQETQYF. Written as DNA, the CDR3 is TGTGCCAGCAGCTTAAAGGCTAAACCAGGGGCACTCCAAGAGACCCAGTACTTC.

The rearrangement links TRBV7-2 to TRBJ2-5; D gene unclear. CDR3 length: 11 residues. V shed 8 bases and J shed 5 bases, with 9 bases lying between them. The germline gives CDR1 SGHTA, CDR2 FQGNSA. The CDR3 loop reads CASGLRETQYF. The CDR3 DNA is TGTGCCAGCGGCCTCCGGGAGACCCAGTACTTC.

V usage is TRBV20-1 and J usage is TRBJ2-7; no firm D call. CDR3 size: 15 residues. Germline CDR1 and CDR2: DFQATT and SNEGSKA (reference sequence). Trimming removed 5 bases from V and 2 bases from J, with 19 bases in between. CDR3 in DNA: TGCAGTGCTCGGGTAGGACCTAACCCCACCTACGAGCAGTACTTC. Protein sequence: CSARVGPNPTYEQYF.

This chain connects TRBV2 to TRBJ1-1, with D possibly TRBD1 on 6 matching bases. Germline assignment: CDR1 SNHLY and CDR2 FYNNEI. The V end lost 7 bases, the J end lost 3 bases, and 24 bases lay between the germline ends. This CDR3 comprises 17 residues. The CDR3 is CASKDPGQLKPDTEAFF. DNA of the CDR3: TGTGCCAGCAAGGATCCGGGACAACTAAAACCCGACACTGAAGCTTTCTTT.

J is TRBJ2-7 and V is TRBV12-2; the DNA was not used to check the table's D call, TRBD1. TRBV12-2 is classified as a pseudogene. The CDR3 is made up of 19 amino acids. CDR3 residues: CASRLPGTGRTTVAYEQYF. The DNA for the CDR3 is TGTGCAAGTCGCTTACCCGGGACAGGGCGTACCACCGTAGCCTACGAGCAGTACTTC.

This clonotype occurred once. The J gene is TRBJ2-3, the V gene TRBV6-2 or TRBV6-3; D not resolved. The CDR3 sequence is 13 residues long. V lost 6 bases, J lost 6 bases, and 13 bases lay in between. CDR1 is MNHEY, CDR2 SVGEGT, per germline. The CDR3 sequence is CASSGASWDTQYF. The CDR3 nucleotides are TGTGCCAGCAGCGGAGCTAGTTGGGATACGCAGTATTTT.

Many counts were recorded for this clonotype. This chain links TRBV11-2 with TRBJ2-7, with TRBD1 matching 8 bases. Germline V lookup: CDR1 SGHAT, CDR2 FQNNGV. The CDR3 has 15 amino acids. With V trimmed by 5 bases and J by 1 base, 7 bases remained unmatched. The CDR3 coding sequence is TGTGCCAGCAGCCTCAACCGACAGGGGTCCTACGAGCAGTACTTC. Encoded protein: CASSLNRQGSYEQYF.

The V call is TRBV7-9, the J call TRBJ1-3; 11 bases map to TRBD1. The CDR3 contains 18 residues. Germline V CDR1 and CDR2: SEHNR, FQNEAQ (reference sequence). Trimming cost V 5 bases and J 0 bases; bases outside gene matches: 9. The CDR3 sequence is CASSPGQGAFTSGNTIYF. The CDR3 DNA reads TGTGCCAGCAGCCCAGGACAGGGGGCCTTTACCTCTGGAAACACCATATATTTT.

This sequence joins TRBV20-1 and TRBJ2-1; D gene ambiguous. The V and J ends lost 0 bases and 6 bases respectively, with 6 bases between them. Germline V gene sequence: CDR1 DFQATT, CDR2 SNEGSKA (reference sequence). The CDR3 has 12 residues. The CDR3 reads CSARDQVNEQFF. In DNA, the CDR3 is TGCAGTGCTAGAGACCAGGTCAATGAGCAGTTCTTC.

This clonotype was detected many times. In DNA form, the CDR3 reads TGTGCCAGCAGCTTACCCGCAGACTCCTACGAGCAGTACTTC. As protein: CASSLPADSYEQYF. The V and J genes are TRBV7-9 and TRBJ2-7; D gene unclear. The germline gives CDR1 SEHNR, CDR2 FQNEAQ (reference sequence). There are 14 residues in the CDR3. The germline V and J ends were trimmed by 2 bases and 0 bases, with 8 bases remaining between them.

The gene calls are TRBV7-2 and TRBJ1-1; 7 bases map to TRBD1. The germline gives CDR1 SGHTA, CDR2 FQGNSA. This CDR3 is built from 12 residues. V dropped 3 bases and J dropped 10; count of bases not matched to a gene: 5. The CDR3 region is CASSFYRGLAFF. The CDR3 DNA reads as TGTGCCAGCAGCTTTTACAGGGGTTTAGCTTTCTTT.

The rearrangement uses TRBV9 and TRBJ2-1, with 10 bases matching TRBD2. In germline, CDR1 is SGDLS, CDR2 YYNGEE. This CDR3 comprises 16 residues. V was clipped by 0 bases and J by 5 bases; unmatched bases: 5. CDR3 residues: CASSVGASGGNNEQFF. For the CDR3, the DNA is TGTGCCAGCAGCGTAGGTGCTAGCGGGGGCAACAATGAGCAGTTCTTC.

The table lists this clonotype with a few counts. V is TRBV7-6 and J is TRBJ2-7, with D possibly being TRBD2 (6 bases). There are 18 residues in the CDR3. V was shortened by 2 bases and J by 0 bases, with 20 bases between the two germline ends. Germline lookup yields CDR1 SGHVS and CDR2 FNYEAQ. For the CDR3, the DNA is TGTGCCAGCAGCTTAAACGCGGGGACCGAGGGAAGCTCCTACGAGCAGTACTTC. Translation gives CASSLNAGTEGSSYEQYF.

The chain carries TRBV5-6 and TRBJ1-1; tentative D call: TRBD1 (5 bases). The CDR3 runs to 15 residues. V was cut by 7 bases and J by 0 bases, with 16 bases left in between. CDR1 and CDR2 (germline): SGHDT, YYEEEE. The DNA of the CDR3 is TGTGCCAGCTCCATTTACGGGGGGATGAACACTGAAGCTTTCTTT. This gives the protein CASSIYGGMNTEAFF. The variable domain in full, with the rest retrieved from reference TRBV5-6 and TRBJ1-1, is DAGVTQSPTHLIKTRGQQVTLRCSPKSGHDTVSWYQQALGQGPQFIFQYYEEEERQRGNFPDRFSGHQFPNYSSELNVNALLLGDSALYLCASSIYGGMNTEAFFGQGTRLTVV.

The chain uses TRBV20-1 and TRBJ2-3, with 16 bases aligning to TRBD2. The CDR3 is 18 amino acids. CDR1 DFQATT and CDR2 SNEGSKA come from the germline V gene (reference sequence). V trimming: 1 base; J trimming: 5 bases; junction bases outside the gene matches: 9. The CDR3 loop reads CSARGSGTSGGAGDTQYF. The CDR3 DNA sequence: TGCAGTGCTAGAGGGTCCGGGACTAGCGGGGGGGCAGGAGATACGCAGTATTTT.

This clonotype occurred a few times. The chain has TRBV4-1 and TRBJ2-1, with 7 bases fitting TRBD2. The germline V gene encodes CDR1 MGHRA and CDR2 YSYEKL. The V and J ends lost 0 bases and 12 bases, in that order; junction bases with no gene match: 5. This CDR3 contains 13 residues. CDR3 nucleotides: TGCGCCAGCAGCCAAGAGGTCGGCGGGGGGCAGTTCTTC. Amino acids: CASSQEVGGGQFF.

This clonotype was seen more than once but under ten times. The chain is built from TRBV7-2 and TRBJ2-7, with 8 nucleotides matching TRBD2. Germline V gives CDR1 SGHTA, CDR2 FQGNSA. After removal of 5 bases from V and 5 bases from J, the junction contained 8 bases not matched to a gene. CDR3 length: 14 residues. CDR3 amino acids: CASSRGGGLNEQYF. Written as DNA, the CDR3 is TGTGCCAGCAGCCGGGGGGGCGGTCTAAACGAGCAGTACTTC.

The V and J genes are TRBV6-1 and TRBJ1-1; D gene unclear. V was clipped by 2 bases and J by 3 bases, with 10 bases between them. CDR1 and CDR2 from the germline V gene are MNHNS and SASEGT. The CDR3 runs 14 residues. This CDR3 reads CASSEWTFDTEAFF. In nucleotides, the CDR3 is TGTGCCAGCAGTGAATGGACTTTTGACACTGAAGCTTTCTTT.

The chain joins TRBV5-1 to TRBJ2-2, with a weak D call TRBD2 (5 bases). This CDR3 spans 13 amino acids. The germline V gene encodes CDR1 SGHRS and CDR2 YFSETQ. Trimming left V 1 base short and J 6 bases short, with 7 bases between. The CDR3 protein is CASSLMEAGELFF. The DNA of the CDR3 is TGCGCCAGCAGCTTGATGGAGGCCGGGGAGCTGTTTTTT.

This clonotype was counted a few times. A much more abundant neighbour one base away suggests this may be a read error. The chain employs TRBV5-5 and TRBJ2-5; D may be TRBD2 (5 bases). Germline V gene lookup returns CDR1 SGHKS and CDR2 YYEKEE (reference sequence). This CDR3 has 14 amino acids. The CDR3 here is CASSLLGDQATQYF. The DNA of the CDR3 is TGTGCCAGCAGCTTGTTGGGAGACCAAGCGACCCAGTACTTC.

The chain employs TRBV29-1 and TRBJ2-3, with 7 nucleotides matching TRBD2. The germline CDR1 and CDR2 sequences are SQVTM and ANQGSEA. The CDR3 runs to 17 residues. With V trimmed by 4 bases and J by 0 bases, 13 bases remained unmatched. This CDR3 reads CSVGEGRGPTSTDTQYF. The CDR3 DNA is TGCAGCGTTGGAGAAGGGAGGGGACCTACTAGCACAGATACGCAGTATTTT.